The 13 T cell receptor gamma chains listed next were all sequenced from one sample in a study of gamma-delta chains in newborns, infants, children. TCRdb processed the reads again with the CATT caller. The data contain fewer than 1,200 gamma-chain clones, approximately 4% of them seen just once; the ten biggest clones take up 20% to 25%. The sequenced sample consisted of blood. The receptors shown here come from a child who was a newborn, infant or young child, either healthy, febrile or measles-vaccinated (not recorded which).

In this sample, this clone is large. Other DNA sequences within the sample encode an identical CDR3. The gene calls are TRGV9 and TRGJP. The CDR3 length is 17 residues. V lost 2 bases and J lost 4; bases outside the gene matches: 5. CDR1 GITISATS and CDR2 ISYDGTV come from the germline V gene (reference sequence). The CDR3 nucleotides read TGTGCCTTGTGGGAGGCCCCACAAGAGTTGGGCAAAAAAATCAAGGTATTT. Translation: CALWEAPQELGKKIKVF.

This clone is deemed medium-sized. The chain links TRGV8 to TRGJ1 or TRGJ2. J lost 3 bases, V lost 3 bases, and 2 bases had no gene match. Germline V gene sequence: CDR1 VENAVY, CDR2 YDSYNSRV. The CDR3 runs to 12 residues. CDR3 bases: TGTGCCACCTGGGATCCTTATTATAAGAAACTCTTT. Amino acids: CATWDPYYKKLF.

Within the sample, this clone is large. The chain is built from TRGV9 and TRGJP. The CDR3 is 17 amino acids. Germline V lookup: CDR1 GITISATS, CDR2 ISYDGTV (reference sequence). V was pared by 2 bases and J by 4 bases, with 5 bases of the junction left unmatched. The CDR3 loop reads CALWEAGQELGKKIKVF. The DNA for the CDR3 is TGTGCCTTGTGGGAGGCGGGCCAAGAGTTGGGCAAAAAAATCAAGGTATTT.

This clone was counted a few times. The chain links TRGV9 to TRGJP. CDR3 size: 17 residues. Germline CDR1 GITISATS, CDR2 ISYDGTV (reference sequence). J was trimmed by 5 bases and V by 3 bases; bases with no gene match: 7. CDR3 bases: TGTGCCTTGTGGGAGTTGGACAAAGAGTTGGGCAAAAAAATCAAGGTATTT. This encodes CALWELDKELGKKIKVF.

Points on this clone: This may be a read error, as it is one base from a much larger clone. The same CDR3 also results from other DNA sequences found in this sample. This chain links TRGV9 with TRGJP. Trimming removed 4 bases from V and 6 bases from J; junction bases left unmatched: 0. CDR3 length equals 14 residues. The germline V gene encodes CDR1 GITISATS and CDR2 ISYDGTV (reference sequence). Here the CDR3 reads CALWEELGKKIKVF. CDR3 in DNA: TGTGCCTTGTGGGAAGAGTTGGGCAAAAAAATCAAGGTATTT.

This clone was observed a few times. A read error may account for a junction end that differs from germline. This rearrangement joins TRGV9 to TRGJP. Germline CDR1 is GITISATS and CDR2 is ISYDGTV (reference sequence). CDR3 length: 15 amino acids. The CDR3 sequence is CALWERELGEKIKVF. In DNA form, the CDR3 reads TGTGCCTTGTGGGAGCGTGAGTTGGGCGAAAAAATCAAGGTATTT.

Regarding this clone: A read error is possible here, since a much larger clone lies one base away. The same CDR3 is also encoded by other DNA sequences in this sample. CDR3 amino acids: CALWELQELGKKIKVF. The CDR3 coding sequence is TGTGCCTTGTGGGAGTTACAAGAGTTGGGCAAAAAAATCAAGGTATTT. The chain joins TRGV9 to TRGJP. The CDR3 is made up of 16 amino acids. Germline V gives CDR1 GITISATS, CDR2 ISYDGTV (reference sequence). The junction had 3 bases not matched to a gene; V was cut back by 3 bases and J by 4 bases.

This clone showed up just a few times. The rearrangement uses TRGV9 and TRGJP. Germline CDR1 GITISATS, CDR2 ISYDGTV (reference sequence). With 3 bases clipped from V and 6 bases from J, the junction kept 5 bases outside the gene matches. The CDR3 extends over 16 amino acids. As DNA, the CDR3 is TGTGCCTTGTGGGAGATCTTAGAGTTGGGCAAAAAAATCAAGGTATTT. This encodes CALWEILELGKKIKVF.

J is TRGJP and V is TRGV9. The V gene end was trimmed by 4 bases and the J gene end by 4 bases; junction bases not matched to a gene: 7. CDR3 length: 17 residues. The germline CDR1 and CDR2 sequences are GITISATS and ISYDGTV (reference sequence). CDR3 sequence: CALWEEVQELGKKIKVF. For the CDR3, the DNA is TGTGCCTTGTGGGAAGAAGTTCAAGAGTTGGGCAAAAAAATCAAGGTATTT.

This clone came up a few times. The CDR3 nucleotides read TGTGCCTTGTGGGAGCCCCGGCAAGAGTTGGGCAAAAAAATCAAGGTATTT. Amino acids: CALWEPRQELGKKIKVF. The chain has TRGV9 and TRGJP. The V gene end was trimmed by 3 bases and the J gene end by 2 bases; junction bases not matched to a gene: 4. Per the germline V gene, CDR1 is GITISATS and CDR2 is ISYDGTV (reference sequence). This CDR3 is built from 17 residues.

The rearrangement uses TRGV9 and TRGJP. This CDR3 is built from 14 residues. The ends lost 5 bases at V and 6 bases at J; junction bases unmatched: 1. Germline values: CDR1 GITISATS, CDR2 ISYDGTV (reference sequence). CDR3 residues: CALWGELGKKIKVF. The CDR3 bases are TGTGCCTTGTGGGGAGAGTTGGGCAAAAAAATCAAGGTATTT.

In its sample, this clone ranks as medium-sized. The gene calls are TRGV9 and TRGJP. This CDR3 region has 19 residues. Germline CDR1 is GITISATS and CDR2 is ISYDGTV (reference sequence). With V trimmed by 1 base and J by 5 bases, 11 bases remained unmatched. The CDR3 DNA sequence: TGTGCCTTGTGGGAGGTACCTGCTACAAAAGAGTTGGGCAAAAAAATCAAGGTATTT. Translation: CALWEVPATKELGKKIKVF.

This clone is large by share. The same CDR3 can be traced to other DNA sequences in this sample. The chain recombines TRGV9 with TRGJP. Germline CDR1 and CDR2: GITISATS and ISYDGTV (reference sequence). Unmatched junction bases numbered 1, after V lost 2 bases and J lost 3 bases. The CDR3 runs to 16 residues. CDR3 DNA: TGTGCCTTGTGGGAGGCGCAAGAGTTGGGCAAAAAAATCAAGGTATTT. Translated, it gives CALWEAQELGKKIKVF.